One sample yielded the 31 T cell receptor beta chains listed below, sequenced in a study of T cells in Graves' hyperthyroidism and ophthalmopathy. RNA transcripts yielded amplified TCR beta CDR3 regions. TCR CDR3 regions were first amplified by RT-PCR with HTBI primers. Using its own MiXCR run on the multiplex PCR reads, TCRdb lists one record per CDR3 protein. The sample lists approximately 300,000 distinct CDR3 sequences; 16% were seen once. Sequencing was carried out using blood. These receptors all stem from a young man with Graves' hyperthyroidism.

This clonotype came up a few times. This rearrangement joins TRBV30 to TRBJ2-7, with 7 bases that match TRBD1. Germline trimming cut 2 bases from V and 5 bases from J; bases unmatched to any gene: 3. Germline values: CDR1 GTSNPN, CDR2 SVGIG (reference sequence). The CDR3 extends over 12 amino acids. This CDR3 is CAWSRGRNEQYF. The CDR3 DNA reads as TGTGCCTGGAGTAGGGGGCGGAACGAGCAGTACTTC.

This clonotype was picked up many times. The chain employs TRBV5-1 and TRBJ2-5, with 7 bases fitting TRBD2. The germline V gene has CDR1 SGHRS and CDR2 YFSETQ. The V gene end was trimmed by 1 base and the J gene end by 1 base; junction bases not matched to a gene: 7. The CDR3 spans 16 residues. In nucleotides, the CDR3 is TGCGCCAGCAGCTTGAGCCTCAGCGGGATCCAAGAGACCCAGTACTTC. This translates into CASSLSLSGIQETQYF.

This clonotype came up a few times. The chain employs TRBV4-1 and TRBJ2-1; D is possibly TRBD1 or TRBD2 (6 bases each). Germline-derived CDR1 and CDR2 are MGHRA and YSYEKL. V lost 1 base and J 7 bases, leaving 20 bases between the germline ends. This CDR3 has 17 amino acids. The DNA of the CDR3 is TGCGCCAGCAGCCAAGGTCATCCGGGGGCAGTAAGGAATGAGCAGTTCTTC. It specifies CASSQGHPGAVRNEQFF.

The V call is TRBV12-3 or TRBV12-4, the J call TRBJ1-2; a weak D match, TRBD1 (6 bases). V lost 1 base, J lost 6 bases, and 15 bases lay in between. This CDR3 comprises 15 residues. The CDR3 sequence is CASSLELGGRNGYTF. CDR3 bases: TGTGCCAGCAGTTTAGAGTTAGGGGGAAGGAATGGCTACACCTTC.

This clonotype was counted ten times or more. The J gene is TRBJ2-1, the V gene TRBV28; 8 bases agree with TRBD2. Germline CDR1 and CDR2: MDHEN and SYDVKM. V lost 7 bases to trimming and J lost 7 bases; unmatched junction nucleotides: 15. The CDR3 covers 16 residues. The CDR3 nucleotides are TGTGCCAGCAACGGGCGAGAGACCGGGACTAGTAATGAGCAGTTCTTC. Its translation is CASNGRETGTSNEQFF. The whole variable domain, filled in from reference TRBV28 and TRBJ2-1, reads DVKVTQSSRYLVKRTGEKVFLECVQDMDHENMFWYRQDPGLGLRLIYFSYDVKMKEKGDIPEGYSVSREKKERFSLILESASTNQTSMYLCASNGRETGTSNEQFFGPGTRLTVL.

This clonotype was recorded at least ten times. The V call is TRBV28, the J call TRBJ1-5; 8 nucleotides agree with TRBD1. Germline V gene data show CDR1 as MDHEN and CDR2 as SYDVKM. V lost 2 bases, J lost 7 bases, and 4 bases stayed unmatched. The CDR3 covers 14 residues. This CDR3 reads CASSLGQGFQPQHF. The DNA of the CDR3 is TGTGCCAGCAGTTTAGGACAGGGATTCCAGCCCCAGCATTTT.

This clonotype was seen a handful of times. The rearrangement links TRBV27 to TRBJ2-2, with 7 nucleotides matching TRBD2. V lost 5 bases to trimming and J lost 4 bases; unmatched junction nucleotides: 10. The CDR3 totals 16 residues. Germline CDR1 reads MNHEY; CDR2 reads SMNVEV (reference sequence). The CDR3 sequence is CASSPLSGTLTGELFF. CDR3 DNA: TGTGCCAGCAGTCCCTTGAGCGGGACGCTCACCGGGGAGCTGTTTTTT.

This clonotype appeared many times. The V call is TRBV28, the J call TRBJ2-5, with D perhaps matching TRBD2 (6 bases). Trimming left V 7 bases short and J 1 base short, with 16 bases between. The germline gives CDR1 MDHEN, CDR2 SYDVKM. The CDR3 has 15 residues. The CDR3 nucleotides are TGTGCCAGCACCTGGGGTAGCGGAGGCCAAGAGACCCAGTACTTC. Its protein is CASTWGSGGQETQYF.

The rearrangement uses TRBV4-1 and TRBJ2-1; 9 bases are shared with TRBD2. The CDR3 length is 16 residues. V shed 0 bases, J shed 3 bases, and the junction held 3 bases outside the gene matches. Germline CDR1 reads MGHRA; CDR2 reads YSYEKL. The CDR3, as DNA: TGCGCCAGCAGCCAAGAGGCTAGCGGGGTCTACAATGAGCAGTTCTTC. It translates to CASSQEASGVYNEQFF.

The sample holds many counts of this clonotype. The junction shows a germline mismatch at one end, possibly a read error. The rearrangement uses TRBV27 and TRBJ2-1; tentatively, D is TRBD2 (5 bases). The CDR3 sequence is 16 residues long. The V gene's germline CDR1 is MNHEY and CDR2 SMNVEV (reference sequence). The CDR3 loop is CASCLPPGLAMDEQFF. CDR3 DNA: TGTGCCAGCTGTTTACCCCCCGGGCTAGCCATGGATGAGCAGTTCTTC.

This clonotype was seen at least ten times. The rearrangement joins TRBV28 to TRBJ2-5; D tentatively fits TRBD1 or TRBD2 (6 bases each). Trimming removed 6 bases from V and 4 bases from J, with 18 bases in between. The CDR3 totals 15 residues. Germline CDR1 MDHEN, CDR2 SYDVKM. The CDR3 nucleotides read TGTGCCAGCAGCCTTGTTACGGGGGCGCGAGAGACCCAGTACTTC. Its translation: CASSLVTGARETQYF.

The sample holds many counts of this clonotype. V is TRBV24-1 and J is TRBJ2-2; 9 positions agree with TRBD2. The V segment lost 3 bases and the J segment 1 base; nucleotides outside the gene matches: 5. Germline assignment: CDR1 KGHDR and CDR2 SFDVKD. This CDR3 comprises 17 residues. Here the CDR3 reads CATSDVGTSLNTGELFF. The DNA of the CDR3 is TGTGCCACCAGTGATGTGGGGACTAGCCTGAACACCGGGGAGCTGTTTTTT.

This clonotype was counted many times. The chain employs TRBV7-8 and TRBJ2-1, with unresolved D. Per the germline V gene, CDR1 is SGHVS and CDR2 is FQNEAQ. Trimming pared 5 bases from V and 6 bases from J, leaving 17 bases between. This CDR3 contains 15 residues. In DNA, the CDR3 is TGTGCCAGCAGCCTAAGTAGGTGGCCTACCAATGAGCAGTTCTTC. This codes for CASSLSRWPTNEQFF.

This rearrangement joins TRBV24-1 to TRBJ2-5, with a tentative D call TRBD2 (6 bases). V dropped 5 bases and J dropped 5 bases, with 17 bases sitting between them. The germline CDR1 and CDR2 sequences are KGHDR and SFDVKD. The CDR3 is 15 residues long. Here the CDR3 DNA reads TGTGCCACCAGTGCCACCCTAGAGGGGAGGGAGACCCAGTACTTC. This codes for CATSATLEGRETQYF.

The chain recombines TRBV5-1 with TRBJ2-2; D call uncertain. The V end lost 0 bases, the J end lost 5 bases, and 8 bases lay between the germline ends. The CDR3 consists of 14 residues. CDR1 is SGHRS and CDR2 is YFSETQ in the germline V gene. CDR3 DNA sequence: TGCGCCAGCAGCTTGGTTGGAAGGACCGGGGAGCTGTTTTTT. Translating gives CASSLVGRTGELFF.

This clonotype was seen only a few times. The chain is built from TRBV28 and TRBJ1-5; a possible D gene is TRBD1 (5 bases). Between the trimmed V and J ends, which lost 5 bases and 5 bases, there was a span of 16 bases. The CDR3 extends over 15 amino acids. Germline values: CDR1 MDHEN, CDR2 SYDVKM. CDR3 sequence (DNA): TGTGCCAGCAGTACCCCTGGGGTGGGGGATCAGCCCCAGCATTTT. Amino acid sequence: CASSTPGVGDQPQHF.

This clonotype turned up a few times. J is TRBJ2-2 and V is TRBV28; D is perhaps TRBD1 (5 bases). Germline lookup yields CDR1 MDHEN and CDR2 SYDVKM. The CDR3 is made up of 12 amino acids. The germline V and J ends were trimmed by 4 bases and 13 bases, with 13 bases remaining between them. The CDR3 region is CASSSFDSSLFF. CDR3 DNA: TGTGCCAGCAGTTCCTTTGACAGTTCGCTGTTTTTT.

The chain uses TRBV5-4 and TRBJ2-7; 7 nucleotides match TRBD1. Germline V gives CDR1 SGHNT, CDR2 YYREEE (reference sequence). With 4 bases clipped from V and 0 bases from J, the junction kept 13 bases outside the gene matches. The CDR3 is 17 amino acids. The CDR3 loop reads CASSGGDRDSLSYEQYF. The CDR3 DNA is TGTGCCAGCAGCGGGGGAGACCGGGACAGCCTCTCCTACGAGCAGTACTTC.

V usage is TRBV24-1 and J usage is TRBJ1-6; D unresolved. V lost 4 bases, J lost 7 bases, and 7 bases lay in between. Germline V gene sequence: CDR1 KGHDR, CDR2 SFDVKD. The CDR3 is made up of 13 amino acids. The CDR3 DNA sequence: TGTGCCACCAGTGAAGGTGGGAATTCACCCCTCCACTTT. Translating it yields CATSEGGNSPLHF.

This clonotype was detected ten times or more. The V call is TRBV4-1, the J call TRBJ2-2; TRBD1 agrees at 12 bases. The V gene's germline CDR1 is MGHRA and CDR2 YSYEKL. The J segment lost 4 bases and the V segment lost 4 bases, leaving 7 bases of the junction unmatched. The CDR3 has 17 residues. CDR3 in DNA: TGCGCCAGCAGCCTAGCCGGGACAGGGGGCGTCACCGGGGAGCTGTTTTTT. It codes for CASSLAGTGGVTGELFF.

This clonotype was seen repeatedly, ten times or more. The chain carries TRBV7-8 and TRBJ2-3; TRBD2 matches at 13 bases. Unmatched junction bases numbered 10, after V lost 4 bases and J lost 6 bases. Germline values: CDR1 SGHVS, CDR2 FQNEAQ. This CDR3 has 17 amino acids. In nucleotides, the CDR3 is TGTGCCAGCAGCTCCTACCTCGGACTAGCGGGAGAGGATACGCAGTATTTT. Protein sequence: CASSSYLGLAGEDTQYF.

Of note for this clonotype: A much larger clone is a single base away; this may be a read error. CDR3 residues: CSASPADGMDGSTF. In nucleotides, the CDR3 is TGCAGTGCTAGTCCCGCCGACGGGATGGATGGCTCCACCTTC. This chain links TRBV20-1 with TRBJ1-2; D is ambiguous. This CDR3 spans 14 amino acids. Germline CDR1 reads DFQATT; CDR2 reads SNEGSKA (reference sequence).

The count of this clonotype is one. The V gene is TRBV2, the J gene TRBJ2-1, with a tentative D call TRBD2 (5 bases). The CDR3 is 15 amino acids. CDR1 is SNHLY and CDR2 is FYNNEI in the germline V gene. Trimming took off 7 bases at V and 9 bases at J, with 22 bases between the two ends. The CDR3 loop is CASTYSERATGEQFF. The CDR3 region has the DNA TGTGCCAGCACCTATAGCGAGAGGGCCACCGGTGAGCAGTTCTTC.

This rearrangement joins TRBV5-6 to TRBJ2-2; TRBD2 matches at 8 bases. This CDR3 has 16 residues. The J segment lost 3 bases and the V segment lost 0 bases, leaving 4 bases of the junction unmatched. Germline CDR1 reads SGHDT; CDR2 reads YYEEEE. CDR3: CASSLGLASYTGELFF. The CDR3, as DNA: TGTGCCAGCAGCTTGGGACTAGCGTCCTACACCGGGGAGCTGTTTTTT.

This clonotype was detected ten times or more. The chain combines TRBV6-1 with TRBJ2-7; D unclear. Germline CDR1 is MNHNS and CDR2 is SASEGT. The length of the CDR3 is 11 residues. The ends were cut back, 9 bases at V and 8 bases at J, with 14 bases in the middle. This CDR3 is CASRITGKQYF. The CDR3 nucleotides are TGTGCCAGTCGGATCACCGGCAAGCAGTACTTC.

Written as DNA, the CDR3 is TGTGCCAGCAGCCAGGGACAGGGCACCTATAATTCACCCCTCCACTTT. Protein product: CASSQGQGTYNSPLHF. The chain carries TRBV16 and TRBJ1-6, with TRBD1 matching over 9 bases. This CDR3 is 16 amino acids long. Germline CDR1 and CDR2: KGHSY and FQNENV. Trimming cost V 3 bases and J 2 bases; bases outside gene matches: 2.

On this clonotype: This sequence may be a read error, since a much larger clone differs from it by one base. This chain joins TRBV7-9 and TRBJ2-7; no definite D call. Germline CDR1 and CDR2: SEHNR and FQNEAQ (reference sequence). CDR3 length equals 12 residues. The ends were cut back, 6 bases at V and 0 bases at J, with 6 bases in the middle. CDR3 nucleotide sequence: TGTGCCAGCAGTTATACCTCCTACGAGCAGTACTTC. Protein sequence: CASSYTSYEQYF.

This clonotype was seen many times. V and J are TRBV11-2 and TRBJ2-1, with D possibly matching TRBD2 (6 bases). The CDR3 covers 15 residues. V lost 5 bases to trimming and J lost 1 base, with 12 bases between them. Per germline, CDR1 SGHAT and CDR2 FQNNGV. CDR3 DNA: TGTGCCAGCAGCCCGGGGGAACGGTCCTACAATGAGCAGTTCTTC. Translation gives CASSPGERSYNEQFF. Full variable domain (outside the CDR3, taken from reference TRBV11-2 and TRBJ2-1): EAGVAQSPRYKIIEKRQSVAFWCNPISGHATLYWYQQILGQGPKLLIQFQNNGVVDDSQLPKDRFSAERLKGVDSTLKIQPAKLEDSAVYLCASSPGERSYNEQFFGPGTRLTVL.

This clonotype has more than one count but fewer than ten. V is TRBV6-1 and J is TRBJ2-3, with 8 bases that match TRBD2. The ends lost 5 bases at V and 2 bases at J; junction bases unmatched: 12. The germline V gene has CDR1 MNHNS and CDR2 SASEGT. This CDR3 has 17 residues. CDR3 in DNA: TGTGCCAGCAGTCCTCCCTGGCTAGCGGGTGTCACAGATACGCAGTATTTT. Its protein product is CASSPPWLAGVTDTQYF.

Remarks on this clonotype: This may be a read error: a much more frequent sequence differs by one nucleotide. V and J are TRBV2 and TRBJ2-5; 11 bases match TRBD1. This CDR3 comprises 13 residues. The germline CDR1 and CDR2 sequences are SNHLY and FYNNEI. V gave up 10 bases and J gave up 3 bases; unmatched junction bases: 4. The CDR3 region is CATSGQGEETQYF. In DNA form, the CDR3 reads TGTGCCACCTCGGGACAGGGGGAAGAGACCCAGTACTTC.

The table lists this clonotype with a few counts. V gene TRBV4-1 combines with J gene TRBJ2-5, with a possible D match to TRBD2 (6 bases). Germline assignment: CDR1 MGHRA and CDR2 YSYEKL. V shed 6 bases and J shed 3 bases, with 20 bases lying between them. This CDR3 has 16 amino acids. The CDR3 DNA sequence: TGCGCCAGCAGGGGTTTATTGGGGCGGGGAGAAGAGACCCAGTACTTC. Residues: CASRGLLGRGEETQYF.